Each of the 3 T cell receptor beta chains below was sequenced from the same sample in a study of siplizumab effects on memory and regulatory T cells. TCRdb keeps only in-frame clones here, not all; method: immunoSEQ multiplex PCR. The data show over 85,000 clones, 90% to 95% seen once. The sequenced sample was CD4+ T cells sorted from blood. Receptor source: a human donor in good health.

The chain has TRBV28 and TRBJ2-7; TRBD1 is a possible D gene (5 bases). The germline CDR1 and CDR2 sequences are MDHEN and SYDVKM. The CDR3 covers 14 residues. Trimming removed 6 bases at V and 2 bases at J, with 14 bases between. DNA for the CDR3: TGTGCCAGCAGCTTTACCAGGGTAGCCTACGAGCAGTACTTC. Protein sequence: CASSFTRVAYEQYF.

CDR3 residues: CASSSGTSGTYEQYF. The CDR3 nucleotides are TGTGCCAGCAGCTCCGGGACTAGCGGAACCTACGAGCAGTACTTC. The V and J genes are TRBV7-8 and TRBJ2-7; 11 bases are shared with TRBD2. The J segment lost 2 bases and the V segment lost 4 bases, leaving 4 bases of the junction unmatched. Per the germline V gene, CDR1 is SGHVS and CDR2 is FQNEAQ. CDR3 length equals 15 residues. The variable domain in full, completed from reference TRBV7-8 and TRBJ2-7, reads GAGVSQSPRYKVAKRGQDVALRCDPISGHVSLFWYQQALGQGPEFLTYFQNEAQLDKSGLPSDRFFAERPEGSVSTLKIQRTQQEDSAVYLCASSSGTSGTYEQYFGPGTRLTVT.

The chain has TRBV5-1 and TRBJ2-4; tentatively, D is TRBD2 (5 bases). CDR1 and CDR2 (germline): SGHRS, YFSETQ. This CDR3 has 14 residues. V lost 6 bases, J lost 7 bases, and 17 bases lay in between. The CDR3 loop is CASTASSSGNIQYF. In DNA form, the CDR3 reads TGCGCCAGCACTGCTTCCTCAAGCGGCAACATTCAGTACTTC.